These T cell receptor beta chains were read from a single sample in a study of low-dose radiotherapy and immunotherapy resistance in tumors. TCRdb re-derived calls from the reads in MiXCR, one entry per CDR3 protein. The data hold under 90,000 distinct CDR3 sequences, with 15% to 20% observed a single time. Specimen: PBMCs, collected before treatment. These receptors were obtained from a male donor with prostate cancer. CDR3s leave out the opening cysteine and the closing phenylalanine or tryptophan. The order of the fields is V gene, J gene, clone size, D gene, CDR3 protein. D genes are given only for firm matches. Part of the rows lack a size; the others show once, few, many or a class for expanded clones.

V gene: TRBV5-1
J gene: TRBJ2-3
clone size: many
D gene: .
CDR3 protein: ASSLELADTQY

V gene: TRBV30
J gene: TRBJ1-5
clone size: .
D gene: .
CDR3 protein: AWSGGGPNQPQH

V gene: TRBV7-9
J gene: TRBJ1-2
clone size: many
D gene: .
CDR3 protein: ASSLAGQVLYGYT

V gene: TRBV3-1
J gene: TRBJ2-7
clone size: many
D gene: TRBD1
CDR3 protein: ASSQGRTGVKQY

V gene: TRBV10-3
J gene: TRBJ2-7
clone size: many
D gene: .
CDR3 protein: AISDTTGPLRTYEQY

V gene: TRBV11-2
J gene: TRBJ1-5
clone size: many
D gene: .
CDR3 protein: ASSLGLGNQPQH

V gene: TRBV29-1
J gene: TRBJ2-7
clone size: many
D gene: .
CDR3 protein: SVDSDRYNEQY

V gene: TRBV5-6
J gene: TRBJ2-3
clone size: many
D gene: .
CDR3 protein: ASSLVGGDTQY

V gene: TRBV4-2
J gene: TRBJ2-2
clone size: many
D gene: .
CDR3 protein: ASSQESLGNTGELF

V gene: TRBV10-3
J gene: TRBJ1-5
clone size: many
D gene: .
CDR3 protein: AISEGQNSNQPQH

V gene: TRBV4-2
J gene: TRBJ2-1
clone size: many
D gene: .
CDR3 protein: ASSQEPRDYNEQF

V gene: TRBV13
J gene: TRBJ2-5
clone size: many
D gene: .
CDR3 protein: ASSGVGGRQETQY

V gene: TRBV20-1
J gene: TRBJ2-1
clone size: many
D gene: TRBD2
CDR3 protein: SGTSGYSSYNEQF

V gene: TRBV7-9
J gene: TRBJ1-1
clone size: many
D gene: TRBD1
CDR3 protein: ASKLTGGAEAF

V gene: TRBV3-1
J gene: TRBJ1-5
clone size: many
D gene: .
CDR3 protein: ASSQGGGNQPQH

V gene: TRBV7-9
J gene: TRBJ2-3
clone size: many
D gene: .
CDR3 protein: ASSLGGGGHTQY

V gene: TRBV5-4
J gene: TRBJ2-6
clone size: .
D gene: TRBD1
CDR3 protein: ASSFGELDGTGGSGANVLT

V gene: TRBV6-5
J gene: TRBJ2-3
clone size: few
D gene: TRBD2
CDR3 protein: ASGRVPDTQY

V gene: TRBV5-3
J gene: TRBJ2-7
clone size: few
D gene: TRBD2
CDR3 protein: ASSPPGGATYEQY

V gene: TRBV29-1
J gene: TRBJ2-5
clone size: many
D gene: .
CDR3 protein: SVKSPEETQY

V gene: TRBV6-6
J gene: TRBJ2-7
clone size: many
D gene: TRBD1
CDR3 protein: ASSPRQGAAYEQY

V gene: TRBV13
J gene: TRBJ2-5
clone size: many
D gene: .
CDR3 protein: ASSATGTFKETQY

V gene: TRBV14
J gene: TRBJ1-5
clone size: .
D gene: .
CDR3 protein: ASSRGAGNQPQH

V gene: TRBV20-1
J gene: TRBJ1-1
clone size: many
D gene: .
CDR3 protein: SAQQTEKNTEAF

V gene: TRBV18
J gene: TRBJ1-5
clone size: many
D gene: .
CDR3 protein: ASSPPGQPQH

V gene: TRBV5-1
J gene: TRBJ2-7
clone size: .
D gene: TRBD2
CDR3 protein: ASSETSGVTYEQY

V gene: TRBV10-2
J gene: TRBJ2-7
clone size: many
D gene: .
CDR3 protein: ASSEIRDEQY

V gene: TRBV18
J gene: TRBJ2-1
clone size: .
D gene: TRBD1
CDR3 protein: ASSPSTGNNEQF

V gene: TRBV12-3/TRBV12-4
J gene: TRBJ2-7
clone size: many
D gene: .
CDR3 protein: ASAPNYMGEEQY

V gene: TRBV3-1
J gene: TRBJ2-3
clone size: many
D gene: .
CDR3 protein: ASSRGYTTAQY

V gene: TRBV6-5
J gene: TRBJ1-5
clone size: many
D gene: TRBD1
CDR3 protein: ASSYARGQQPQH

V gene: TRBV6-6
J gene: TRBJ1-2
clone size: many
D gene: .
CDR3 protein: ASSEGIRYT

V gene: TRBV13
J gene: TRBJ2-7
clone size: many
D gene: TRBD1
CDR3 protein: ASSSRDRLILEQY

V gene: TRBV6-1
J gene: TRBJ2-3
clone size: many
D gene: .
CDR3 protein: ASSRLPSTDTQY

V gene: TRBV9
J gene: TRBJ2-1
clone size: many
D gene: TRBD2
CDR3 protein: ASSGGLARPSYNEQF

V gene: TRBV2
J gene: TRBJ2-1
clone size: many
D gene: .
CDR3 protein: ASSAQTGVGNEQF

V gene: TRBV7-2
J gene: TRBJ2-2
clone size: many
D gene: TRBD1
CDR3 protein: ASRFPGTGNTGELF

V gene: TRBV7-9
J gene: TRBJ1-1
clone size: many
D gene: .
CDR3 protein: ASSFGSVDTEAF

V gene: TRBV2
J gene: TRBJ1-5
clone size: many
D gene: .
CDR3 protein: ASTRGGGNQPQH

V gene: TRBV18
J gene: TRBJ1-5
clone size: many
D gene: .
CDR3 protein: ASSPNRDIQPQH

V gene: TRBV20-1
J gene: TRBJ2-1
clone size: many
D gene: TRBD2
CDR3 protein: SARASGGANEQF

V gene: TRBV6-5
J gene: TRBJ1-2
clone size: many
D gene: TRBD1
CDR3 protein: ASSLQGGLRGYT

V gene: TRBV21-1
J gene: TRBJ1-2
clone size: many
D gene: .
CDR3 protein: ASSIRQGTNYGYT

V gene: TRBV20-1
J gene: TRBJ1-3
clone size: many
D gene: .
CDR3 protein: SAAPPDTLHTIY

V gene: TRBV7-2
J gene: TRBJ2-1
clone size: many
D gene: TRBD2
CDR3 protein: ASGRGGIYEQF